This TCR beta chain originates from a study of cytomegalovirus exposure and HLA in healthy donors. Clones were read by immunoSEQ multiplex PCR, and TCRdb kept only the in-frame ones, dropping some. The sample gives some 150,000 clones, 88% of which show up once; around 8% is in the top ten. This CDR3 is 15 amino acids long. V was shortened by 4 bases and J by 3 bases, with 14 bases between the two germline ends. Germline loops: CDR1 MGHRA, CDR2 YSYEKL. Concerning this clone itself: Its cognate antigen is unknown.

Study-wide findings and caveats: The tendency of first-cohort TCR clusters to co-occur in the 120 or so validation repertoires was identified by a subsequent analysis. The study designated 150 or so TCR beta chains cytomegalovirus-associated.

This sequence originates from a woman between 18 and 29 years old in good health and CMV-seropositive. Material: PBMCs. The chain combines TRBV4-1 with TRBJ2-3; D is perhaps TRBD2 (6 bases). CDR3 in amino acids: CASSPSGRGTDTQYF. The CDR3 coding sequence is TGCGCCAGCAGCCCGTCCGGACGGGGGACAGATACGCAGTATTTT.